Many counts were recorded for the clone carrying this TCR beta chain. Its antigen is still unknown. The data originate from a study of response to subunit inactivated influenza vaccine. The study, taken as a whole, reports: It was the authors' suggestion that each seasonal influenza vaccination recruits few new T cells.

The CDR3 is 16 amino acids. Looked up from germline, CDR1 is DFQATT and CDR2 is SNEGSKA (reference sequence). With 3 bases removed from V and 0 bases from J, the gap between germline ends came to 15 bases. TCRdb redid the calling of the RT-PCR reads with MiXCR, one entry per CDR3 protein. Of roughly 670,000 distinct CDR3 sequences in the sample, around 15% were seen once. This receptor was taken from a man aged 50 to 60 who received an inactivated influenza vaccine. The chain couples TRBV20-1 to TRBJ2-1; TRBD1 might be the D (6 bases). The sequences come from PBMCs from blood, collected approximately 15 days before vaccination. This chain's CDR3 is CSAREGGPGSYNEQFF. The CDR3 nucleotides read TGCAGTGCTAGGGAAGGGGGACCTGGCTCCTACAATGAGCAGTTCTTC.